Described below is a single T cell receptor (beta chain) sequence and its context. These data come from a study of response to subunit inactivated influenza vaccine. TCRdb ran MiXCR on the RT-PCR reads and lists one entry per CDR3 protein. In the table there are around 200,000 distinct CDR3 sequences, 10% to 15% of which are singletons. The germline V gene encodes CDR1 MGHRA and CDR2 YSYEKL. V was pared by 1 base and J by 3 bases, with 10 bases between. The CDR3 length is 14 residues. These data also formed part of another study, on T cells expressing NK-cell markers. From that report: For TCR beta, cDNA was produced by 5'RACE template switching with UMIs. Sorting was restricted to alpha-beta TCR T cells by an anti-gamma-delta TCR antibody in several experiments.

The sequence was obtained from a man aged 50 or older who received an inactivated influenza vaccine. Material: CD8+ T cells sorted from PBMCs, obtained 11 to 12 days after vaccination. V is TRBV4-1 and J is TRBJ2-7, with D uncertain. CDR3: CASSQVVHGYEQYF. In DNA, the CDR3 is TGCGCCAGCAGCCAAGTAGTCCATGGCTACGAGCAGTACTTC.